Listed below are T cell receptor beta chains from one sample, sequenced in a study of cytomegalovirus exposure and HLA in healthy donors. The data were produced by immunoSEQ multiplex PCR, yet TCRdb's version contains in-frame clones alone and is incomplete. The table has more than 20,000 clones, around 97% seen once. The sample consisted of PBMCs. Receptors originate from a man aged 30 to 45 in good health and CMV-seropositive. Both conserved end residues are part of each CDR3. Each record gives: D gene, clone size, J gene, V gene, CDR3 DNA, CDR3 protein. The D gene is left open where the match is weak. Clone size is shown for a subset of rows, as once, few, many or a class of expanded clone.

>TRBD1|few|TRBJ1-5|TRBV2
TGTGCCAGCAGTGGTGGACAGGGCAATCAGCCCCAGCATTTT
CASSGGQGNQPQHF
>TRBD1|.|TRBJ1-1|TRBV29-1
TGCAGCGTTCAAGGACAGGGCGGAATGAACACTGAAGCTTTCTTT
CSVQGQGGMNTEAFF
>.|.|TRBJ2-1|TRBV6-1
TGTGCCAGCAGTGAAATGACGGGAGAAAGATGGAGTGAGCAGTTCTTC
CASSEMTGERWSEQFF
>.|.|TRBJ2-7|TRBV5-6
TGTGCCAGCAGCTTATGGTCAGCGGGCGAGCAGTACTTC
CASSLWSAGEQYF
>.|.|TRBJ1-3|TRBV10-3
TGTGCCATCAGTGGGCGGAAGGACTCCAACTCTGGAAACACCATATATTTT
CAISGRKDSNSGNTIYF
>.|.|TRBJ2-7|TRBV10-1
TGCGCCAGCAGTCGGGATTTAGGAGTCTACGAGCAGTACTTC
CASSRDLGVYEQYF
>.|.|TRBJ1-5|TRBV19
TGTGCCAGTAGGGTACTAGTATATAGCAATCAGCCCCAGCATTTT
CASRVLVYSNQPQHF
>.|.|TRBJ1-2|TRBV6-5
TGTGCCAGCAGGTCCCCAGGAGGAGCTAACTATGGCTACACCTTC
CASRSPGGANYGYTF
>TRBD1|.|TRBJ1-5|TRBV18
TGTGCCAGCTCAGCGGAGACAGGGGTTTCCCCCCAGCATTTT
CASSAETGVSPQHF
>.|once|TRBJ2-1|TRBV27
TGTGCCAGCAGTCCCCTAAGCAATGAGCAGTTCTTC
CASSPLSNEQFF
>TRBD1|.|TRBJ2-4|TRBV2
TGTGCCATAGGAAGGGGGCAGGACAGAGCCAAAAACATTCAGTACTTC
CAIGRGQDRAKNIQYF
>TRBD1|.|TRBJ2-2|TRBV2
TGTGCCAGCAAACCAGTGGGGACAGGGGTCTTTAAGGGCGGGGAGCTGTTTTTT
CASKPVGTGVFKGGELFF
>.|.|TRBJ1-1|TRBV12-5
TGTGCTAGTGGTTCCCGAGAGTCTGAAGCTTTCTTT
CASGSRESEAFF
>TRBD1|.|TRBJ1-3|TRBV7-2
TGTGCCAGCAGCCCCGTACCGGGACAGGGAAACACCATATATTTT
CASSPVPGQGNTIYF
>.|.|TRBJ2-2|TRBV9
TGTGCCAGCAGCGTAGAGGGGGAGTTTAACACCGGGGAGCTGTTTTTT
CASSVEGEFNTGELFF
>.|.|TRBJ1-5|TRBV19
TGTGCCAGTAGTAGGGGGGACGGAAATCAGCCCCAGCATTTT
CASSRGDGNQPQHF